The text below deals with one T cell receptor beta chain. The data belong to a study of shared clonotypes between healthy human individuals. CDR1 and CDR2 from the germline V gene are SEHNR and FQNEAQ (reference sequence). The CDR3 length is 19 residues. V lost 4 bases and J lost 0; bases outside the gene matches: 6. Some 30,000 T cell genomes, or 200 ng DNA, went into the sorted-subset replicate PCRs. Measured with immunoSEQ multiplex PCR; TCRdb has only the in-frame clones, and not every one. The sample lists some 380,000 clones; 95% to 97% were seen once. CD8 memory pooled CD45RO+ cells and CCR7-negative CD45RA+ TemRA cells.

Source material: memory CD8+ T cells sorted from blood. The subset: CD45RO+ cells pooled with CCR7-negative TemRA cells. This TCR was sampled from a man aged 30-40 years in good health. The rearrangement joins TRBV7-9 to TRBJ2-2; TRBD2 agrees at 15 bases. The CDR3 DNA reads TGTGCCAGCAGCTCGACCGGACTAGCGGGAGGGTCGAACACCGGGGAGCTGTTTTTT. Its translation is CASSSTGLAGGSNTGELFF. Complete variable domain (other parts from reference TRBV7-9 and TRBJ2-2): DTGVSQNPRHKITKRGQNVTFRCDPISEHNRLYWYRQTLGQGPEFLTYFQNEAQLEKSRLLSDRFSAERPKGSFSTLEIQRTEQGDSAMYLCASSSTGLAGGSNTGELFFGEGSRLTVL.